What follows are 25 T cell receptor beta chains derived from one specimen sequenced in a study of blood T cell repertoires in COVID-19. Sequencing used immunoSEQ multiplex PCR; TCRdb keeps in-frame clones, though not all of them. The profile covers 180,000 or so clones, with 80% to 85% appearing a single time and 6.5% to 8.5% taken by the ten largest. Sequenced input: peripheral blood. The receptors stem from a middle-aged woman with COVID-19, enrolled during active disease.

The V gene is TRBV6-5, the J gene TRBJ1-1, with D perhaps matching TRBD1 (6 bases). The germline V gene has CDR1 MNHEY and CDR2 SVGAGI. V was cut by 4 bases and J by 1 base, with 10 bases left in between. CDR3 size: 14 residues. CDR3 coding DNA: TGTGCCAGCAGTTCCAGGGGAGAGAACACTGAAGCTTTCTTT. Encoded protein: CASSSRGENTEAFF.

J is TRBJ2-5 and V is TRBV7-9, with 10 bases identical to TRBD1. Germline values: CDR1 SEHNR, CDR2 FQNEAQ (reference sequence). The J segment lost 7 bases and the V segment lost 1 base, leaving 12 bases of the junction unmatched. CDR3 length: 17 residues. The CDR3 region has the DNA TGTGCCAGCAGCTTAGGAAGACAGGGGGCCTTCGATAGGACCCAGTACTTC. It translates to CASSLGRQGAFDRTQYF.

In this sample, this clone turned up once. The rearrangement uses TRBV4-2 and TRBJ2-7, with 11 bases matching TRBD1. Looked up from germline, CDR1 is LGHNA and CDR2 is YNFKEQ. V shed 4 bases and J 1 base; nucleotides not matched to a gene: 9. The CDR3 is 17 amino acids. The CDR3 sequence: CASSLRIGTGGSYEQYF. The CDR3 DNA reads as TGTGCCAGCAGCCTCCGGATCGGGACAGGGGGTTCCTACGAGCAGTACTTC.

This rearrangement joins TRBV5-4 to TRBJ2-3; tentative D call: TRBD2 (6 bases). The CDR3 runs 13 residues. Germline lookup yields CDR1 SGHNT and CDR2 YYREEE (reference sequence). With 4 bases removed from V and 9 bases from J, the gap between germline ends came to 15 bases. CDR3 in amino acids: CASSTKGLATQYF. The CDR3 DNA is TGTGCCAGCAGCACAAAAGGCCTAGCGACGCAGTATTTT.

The CDR3 spells CASRMTGQNTGELFF. In DNA form, the CDR3 reads TGTGCCAGCAGAATGACAGGGCAAAACACCGGGGAGCTGTTTTTT. This chain uses TRBV6-5 with TRBJ2-2, with 7 bases matching TRBD1. V trimming: 6 bases; J trimming: 2 bases; junction bases outside the gene matches: 6. The CDR3 is 15 residues long. From germline, CDR1 is MNHEY and CDR2 SVGAGI.

This clone was picked up a small number of times. The chain couples TRBV27 to TRBJ2-7, with D tentatively TRBD2 (6 bases). V was pared by 6 bases and J by 4 bases, with 19 bases between. Germline CDR1 reads MNHEY; CDR2 reads SMNVEV (reference sequence). CDR3 length: 15 amino acids. Here the CDR3 reads CASRPGVGGDYEQYF. The CDR3 nucleotides read TGTGCCAGCAGACCCGGGGTTGGAGGGGATTACGAGCAGTACTTC.

This clone has just one count. The chain is built from TRBV6-6 and TRBJ2-1; 8 positions match TRBD2. There are 15 residues in the CDR3. The germline V gene has CDR1 MNHNY and CDR2 SVGAGI (reference sequence). V trimming: 5 bases; J trimming: 4 bases; junction bases outside the gene matches: 7. The CDR3: CASSRGAGDYNEQFF. The CDR3 region has the DNA TGTGCCAGCAGTAGGGGAGCGGGGGATTACAATGAGCAGTTCTTC.

This clone was picked up a small number of times. The chain joins TRBV6-2 or TRBV6-3 to TRBJ1-1, with D possibly being TRBD1 (5 bases). CDR3 size: 16 residues. The V and J ends lost 0 bases and 5 bases respectively, with 16 bases between them. Germline V lookup: CDR1 MNHEY, CDR2 SVGEGT. CDR3 bases: TGTGCCAGCAGTTACTCGGGGCAGGGAAGGAAAACTGAAGCTTTCTTT. Translated, it gives CASSYSGQGRKTEAFF.

CDR3 sequence: CASSLGPHHSYNEQFF. The CDR3 coding sequence is TGTGCCAGCAGCTTGGGTCCCCATCATTCCTACAATGAGCAGTTCTTC. J is TRBJ2-1 and V is TRBV5-6; D gene ambiguous. Germline V gene sequence: CDR1 SGHDT, CDR2 YYEEEE. This CDR3 is 16 amino acids long. V was pared by 0 bases and J by 1 base, with 11 bases between.

Worth noting for this clone: One end of the junction is discordant with germline, which a read error may explain. The CDR3 coding sequence is TGTGCTAGCAGCCCCCGGACTAGCGGGAGTCCCGGGGAGCTGTTTTTT. Its translation: CASSPRTSGSPGELFF. The rearrangement joins TRBV7-7 to TRBJ2-2; 13 bases fit TRBD2. The CDR3 sequence is 16 residues long. CDR1 and CDR2 from the germline V gene are SSHAT and FNYEAQ (reference sequence).

The rearrangement uses TRBV11-3 and TRBJ2-2; no firm D call. The germline V gene has CDR1 SGHNT and CDR2 YENEEA. The CDR3 length is 11 residues. Trimming removed 5 bases from V and 4 bases from J, with 2 bases in between. CDR3 amino acids: CASSRTGELFF. Written as DNA, the CDR3 is TGTGCCAGCAGCCGCACCGGGGAGCTGTTTTTT.

The genes are TRBV27 and TRBJ2-2; 13 bases agree with TRBD2. J was trimmed by 6 bases and V by 6 bases; bases with no gene match: 7. CDR1 is MNHEY and CDR2 is SMNVEV in the germline V gene (reference sequence). The CDR3 is made up of 16 amino acids. CDR3: CASRITSGRVAGELFF. CDR3 nucleotides: TGTGCCAGCAGGATAACTAGCGGGAGGGTGGCCGGGGAGCTGTTTTTT.

The gene calls are TRBV6-5 and TRBJ1-1; 10 nucleotides line up with TRBD1. Per the germline V gene, CDR1 is MNHEY and CDR2 is SVGAGI. J was trimmed by 6 bases and V by 6 bases; bases with no gene match: 4. The CDR3 sequence is 13 residues long. The CDR3 region is CASRGQGVPEAFF. CDR3 nucleotides: TGTGCCAGCAGAGGACAGGGGGTACCTGAAGCTTTCTTT.

CDR3 residues: CASSLPGIAQPQHF. In nucleotides, the CDR3 is TGTGCCAGTAGTCTTCCAGGGATAGCTCAGCCCCAGCATTTT. The gene calls are TRBV19 and TRBJ1-5; D is perhaps TRBD1 (5 bases). The CDR3 consists of 14 residues. Between the trimmed V and J ends, which lost 5 bases and 6 bases, there was a span of 14 bases. Germline CDR1 LNHDA, CDR2 SQIVND (reference sequence).

The chain combines TRBV5-4 with TRBJ2-2; D perhaps matches TRBD1 (5 bases). This CDR3 region has 14 residues. The V end lost 1 base, the J end lost 6 bases, and 10 bases lay between the germline ends. Germline V CDR1 and CDR2: SGHNT, YYREEE (reference sequence). The CDR3 is CASSLRRGPGELFF. The DNA for the CDR3 is TGTGCCAGCAGCTTGCGAAGGGGCCCCGGGGAGCTGTTTTTT.

This clone has more than one count but fewer than ten. The J gene is TRBJ2-2, the V gene TRBV11-2; D is unclear. Trimming removed 3 bases from V and 5 bases from J, with 7 bases in between. Germline V lookup: CDR1 SGHAT, CDR2 FQNNGV. The CDR3 sequence is 13 residues long. The CDR3 DNA is TGTGCCAGCAGCTTCTCCGGGACCGGGGAGCTGTTTTTT. Translation gives CASSFSGTGELFF.

This chain connects TRBV6-1 to TRBJ2-3; D remains ambiguous. The CDR3 contains 17 residues. V lost 1 base, J lost 0 bases, and 14 bases lay in between. Germline V gives CDR1 MNHNS, CDR2 SASEGT. CDR3 in DNA: TGTGCCAGCAGTGAAGATTTGTACAGCTCGAGCACAGATACGCAGTATTTT. Protein product: CASSEDLYSSSTDTQYF.

The chain has TRBV4-2 and TRBJ2-3, with 7 bases lining up with TRBD2. V lost 1 base, J lost 0 bases, and 7 bases stayed unmatched. Germline assignment: CDR1 LGHNA and CDR2 YNFKEQ. The CDR3 extends over 17 amino acids. The CDR3 region has the DNA TGTGCCAGCAGCCAAGGAGCGGGGTATTCTAGCACAGATACGCAGTATTTT. Translating it yields CASSQGAGYSSTDTQYF.

This clone was picked up one time. The chain couples TRBV5-1 to TRBJ2-2; TRBD1 agrees at 8 bases. V was clipped by 4 bases and J by 5 bases; unmatched bases: 7. Germline loops: CDR1 SGHRS, CDR2 YFSETQ. This CDR3 is 15 amino acids long. The CDR3 coding sequence is TGCGCCAGCAGCACGGACAGGGTGAAAACCGGGGAGCTGTTTTTT. Translation gives CASSTDRVKTGELFF.

V gene TRBV6-5 combines with J gene TRBJ2-3; D may be TRBD2 (5 bases). CDR1 and CDR2 from the germline V gene are MNHEY and SVGAGI. Trimming pared 5 bases from V and 5 bases from J, leaving 5 bases between. This CDR3 has 11 amino acids. CDR3 nucleotide sequence: TGTGCCAGCAGTAGCGGAGATACGCAGTATTTT. Its translation is CASSSGDTQYF.

This chain joins TRBV7-2 and TRBJ1-6, with TRBD1 matching over 7 bases. V dropped 6 bases and J dropped 0; count of bases not matched to a gene: 11. Germline-derived CDR1 and CDR2 are SGHTA and FQGNSA. The CDR3 spans 18 residues. The CDR3 nucleotides are TGTGCCAGCAGTTTTGCCCCCGGACAGGTCTCCTATAATTCACCCCTCCACTTT. Translated: CASSFAPGQVSYNSPLHF. Full variable domain (remainder filled in from reference TRBV7-2 and TRBJ1-6): GAGVSQSPSNKVTEKGKDVELRCDPISGHTALYWYRQSLGQGLEFLIYFQGNSAPDKSGLPSDRFSAERTGGSVSTLTIQRTQQEDSAVYLCASSFAPGQVSYNSPLHFGNGTRLTVT.

This clone was seen a few times. Within the sample, other DNA sequences also encode this same CDR3. This chain links TRBV11-3 with TRBJ1-1, with TRBD1 as a possible D gene (5 bases). Germline V gives CDR1 SGHNT, CDR2 YENEEA. V was cut by 3 bases and J by 0 bases, with 5 bases left in between. This CDR3 has 13 amino acids. The CDR3 DNA is TGTGCCAGCAGCTTGGGGCTGAACACTGAAGCTTTCTTT. This translates into CASSLGLNTEAFF. Full variable domain (missing parts from reference TRBV11-3 and TRBJ1-1): EAGVVQSPRYKIIEKKQPVAFWCNPISGHNTLYWYLQNLGQGPELLIRYENEEAVDDSQLPKDRFSAERLKGVDSTLKIQPAELGDSAVYLCASSLGLNTEAFFGQGTRLTVV.

CDR3 in DNA: TGTGCCAGCTCACCACTAAGTACAGCATTGAACACTGAAGCTTTCTTT. This encodes CASSPLSTALNTEAFF. The rearrangement links TRBV18 to TRBJ1-1; no reliable D call. This CDR3 is built from 16 residues. The V end lost 1 base, the J end lost 0 bases, and 12 bases lay between the germline ends. The germline CDR1 and CDR2 sequences are KGHSH and LQKENI.

This clone is a singleton in its sample. J is TRBJ1-1 and V is TRBV9; tentatively, D is TRBD1 (5 bases). Germline V CDR1 and CDR2: SGDLS, YYNGEE. The CDR3 contains 15 residues. The ends were cut back, 0 bases at V and 0 bases at J, with 9 bases in the middle. DNA for the CDR3: TGTGCCAGCAGCGTAGGGGCGGGGGTGAACACTGAAGCTTTCTTT. This translates into CASSVGAGVNTEAFF.

J is TRBJ1-3 and V is TRBV6-5, with a weak D call TRBD1 (5 bases). This CDR3 region has 13 residues. V lost 6 bases, J lost 4 bases, and 10 bases lay in between. Germline lookup yields CDR1 MNHEY and CDR2 SVGAGI. CDR3 nucleotides: TGTGCCAGCAGCCGGGGGGAGGGAAACACCATATATTTT. Its protein is CASSRGEGNTIYF.